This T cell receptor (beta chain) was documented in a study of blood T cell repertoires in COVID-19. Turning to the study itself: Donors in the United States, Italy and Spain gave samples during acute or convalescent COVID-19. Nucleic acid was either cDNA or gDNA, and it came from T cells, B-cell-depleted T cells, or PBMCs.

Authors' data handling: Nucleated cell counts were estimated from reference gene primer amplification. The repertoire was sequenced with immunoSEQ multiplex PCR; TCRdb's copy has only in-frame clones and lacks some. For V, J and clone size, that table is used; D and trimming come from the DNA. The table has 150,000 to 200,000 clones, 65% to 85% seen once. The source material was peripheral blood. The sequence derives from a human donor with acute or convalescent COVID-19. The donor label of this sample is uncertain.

As DNA, the CDR3 is TGCAGCGTTGAAGGCCCCGGGGGGGTGTCGGAGACCCAGTACTTC. Translated: CSVEGPGGVSETQYF. This sequence joins TRBV29-1 and TRBJ2-5; 8 nucleotides align to TRBD2. Germline CDR1 reads SQVTM; CDR2 reads ANQGSEA. V trimming: 1 base; J trimming: 5 bases; junction bases outside the gene matches: 9. The CDR3 has 15 residues.